A selection of T cell receptor beta chains follows, all from one sample in a study of blood T cell repertoires in COVID-19. Some clones are missing from TCRdb's copy, which holds only in-frame ones; the method was immunoSEQ multiplex PCR. The sample carries 430,000 or so clones, about 88% recorded once. Sequencing was done on a sample of PBMCs or T cells enriched from blood (not recorded which). These receptors all come from a woman aged 18-35 years who had been exposed to COVID-19. Both conserved end residues are part of each CDR3. D genes are given only for firm matches. Size tells how often a clone was seen (once, few, many) or the class of an expanded clone, and some rows leave it out.

J,size,V,D,DNA,CDR3
TRBJ1-2,few,TRBV28,TRBD1,TGTGCCAGCAGGGGACAGGGGGCAAGGGGCTACACCTTC,CASRGQGARGYTF
TRBJ2-3,.,TRBV7-6,TRBD2,TGTGCCAGCAGCTTAAGGCTAGCGGGAGACACAGATACGCAGTATTTT,CASSLRLAGDTDTQYF
TRBJ2-3,once,TRBV5-5,.,TGTGCCAGCAGCTTGGTTGACAGTCTAGATACGCAGTATTTT,CASSLVDSLDTQYF
TRBJ1-5,.,TRBV5-5,.,TGTGCCAGCAGCCTGGACGGAGATCAGCCCCAGCATTTT,CASSLDGDQPQHF
TRBJ2-7,.,TRBV7-9,TRBD1,TGTGCCAGCAGCTTCTTCTCAGGGGGCGTAGGGGAGCAGTACTTC,CASSFFSGGVGEQYF
TRBJ2-1,.,TRBV7-2,TRBD2,TGTGCCAGCAGCTTGGGACTAGCGGGTCGGAATGAGCAGTTCTTC,CASSLGLAGRNEQFF
TRBJ2-1,.,TRBV18,.,TGTGCCAGCTCACCACGGCAGGGATACAATGAGCAGTTCTTC,CASSPRQGYNEQFF
TRBJ1-5,.,TRBV28,.,TGTGCCAGCAGTTCAAACTACCAGCCCCAGCATTTT,CASSSNYQPQHF
TRBJ2-2,.,TRBV5-4,TRBD2,TGTGCCAGCAGCTTGAGGGAGGGAAGCACCGGGGAGCTGTTTTTT,CASSLREGSTGELFF
TRBJ2-1,.,TRBV7-2,.,TGTGCCAGCAGCCCCGGGGGCGGGGGCCGTTACAATGAGCAGTTCTTC,CASSPGGGGRYNEQFF
TRBJ1-5,.,TRBV5-1,TRBD1,TGCGCCAGCAGCTTGGGGACAGGGGGTTACAATCAGCCCCAGCATTTT,CASSLGTGGYNQPQHF